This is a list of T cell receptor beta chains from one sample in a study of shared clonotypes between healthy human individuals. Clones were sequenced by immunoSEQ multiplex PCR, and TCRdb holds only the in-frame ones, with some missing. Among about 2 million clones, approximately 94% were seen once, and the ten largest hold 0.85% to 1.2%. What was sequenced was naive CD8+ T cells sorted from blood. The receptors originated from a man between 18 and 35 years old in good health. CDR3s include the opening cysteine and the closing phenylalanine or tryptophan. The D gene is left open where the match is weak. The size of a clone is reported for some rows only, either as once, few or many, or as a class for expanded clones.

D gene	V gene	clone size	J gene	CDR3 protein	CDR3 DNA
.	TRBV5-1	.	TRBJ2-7	CASSLRGSYYEQYF	TGCGCCAGCAGCCTGAGGGGGTCCTACTACGAGCAGTACTTC
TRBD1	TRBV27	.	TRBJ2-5	CASSPDRGYVETQYF	TGTGCCAGCAGCCCAGACAGGGGGTACGTAGAGACCCAGTACTTC
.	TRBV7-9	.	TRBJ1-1	CASSLRGNTEAFF	TGTGCCAGCAGCCTCAGGGGGAACACTGAAGCTTTCTTT
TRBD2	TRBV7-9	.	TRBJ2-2	CASSHRDYNTGELFF	TGTGCCAGCAGCCATCGGGACTATAACACCGGGGAGCTGTTTTTT
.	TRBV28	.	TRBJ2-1	CASSPGEGPIPYNEQFF	TGTGCCAGCAGCCCCGGGGAAGGGCCGATTCCCTACAATGAGCAGTTCTTC
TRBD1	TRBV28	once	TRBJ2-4	CASRQTGGQNIQYF	TGTGCCAGCAGACAGACAGGGGGGCAAAACATTCAGTACTTC
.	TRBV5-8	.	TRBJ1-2	CASSFVEGESGGYTF	TGTGCCAGCAGCTTCGTTGAGGGGGAATCGGGTGGCTACACCTTC
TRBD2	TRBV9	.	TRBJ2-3	CASSPQINPGLAGPGDTQYF	TGTGCCAGCAGCCCACAAATCAATCCGGGACTAGCGGGACCCGGAGATACGCAGTATTTT
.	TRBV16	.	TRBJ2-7	CASSQSWGKDEQYF	TGTGCCAGCAGCCAATCTTGGGGGAAGGACGAGCAGTACTTC
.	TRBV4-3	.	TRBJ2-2	CASSPPGGENTGELFF	TGCGCCAGCAGCCCCCCAGGAGGGGAGAACACCGGGGAGCTGTTTTTT
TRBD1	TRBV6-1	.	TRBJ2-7	CASNNRGTYEQYF	TGTGCCAGCAATAACAGGGGAACCTACGAGCAGTACTTC
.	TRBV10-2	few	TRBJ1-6	CASSEVGPVGSPLHF	TGCGCCAGCAGTGAGGTGGGCCCAGTGGGTTCACCCCTCCACTTT
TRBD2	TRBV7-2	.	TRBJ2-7	CASSLGTSVEQYF	TGTGCCAGCAGCTTGGGGACTAGCGTCGAGCAGTACTTC
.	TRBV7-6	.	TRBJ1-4	CASSSTPLEEKLFF	TGTGCCAGCAGCTCGACCCCGCTGGAGGAAAAACTGTTTTTT
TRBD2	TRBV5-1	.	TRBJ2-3	CASSLVGLATSTDTQYF	TGCGCCAGCAGCTTGGTTGGACTAGCGACTAGCACAGATACGCAGTATTTT
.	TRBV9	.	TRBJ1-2	CASSVIREGGYTF	TGTGCCAGCAGCGTAATAAGGGAAGGTGGCTACACCTTC
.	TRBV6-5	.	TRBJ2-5	CASRFSEGETQYF	TGTGCCAGCAGGTTTAGCGAGGGGGAGACCCAGTACTTC
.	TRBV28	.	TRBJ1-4	CASSPKGGMDEKLFF	TGTGCCAGCAGTCCGAAGGGGGGGATGGATGAAAAACTGTTTTTT
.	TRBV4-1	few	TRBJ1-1	CASSQLTANTEAFF	TGCGCCAGCAGCCAACTCACAGCGAACACTGAAGCTTTCTTT
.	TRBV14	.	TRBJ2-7	CASSHAVTGEQYF	TGTGCCAGCAGCCACGCAGTTACGGGGGAGCAGTACTTC
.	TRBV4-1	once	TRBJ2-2	CASSLGLINTGELFF	TGCGCCAGCAGCCTGGGACTTATTAACACCGGGGAGCTGTTTTTT
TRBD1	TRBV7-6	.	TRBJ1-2	CASSWGQGANNGYTF	TGTGCCAGCAGCTGGGGACAGGGGGCGAATAATGGCTACACCTTC
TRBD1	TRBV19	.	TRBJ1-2	CATLTGGRGYTF	TGTGCCACCCTAACAGGGGGCCGGGGCTACACCTTC
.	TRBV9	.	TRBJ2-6	CASSVLRDGVSGANVLTF	TGTGCCAGCAGCGTACTAAGGGACGGGGTCTCTGGGGCCAACGTCCTGACTTTC
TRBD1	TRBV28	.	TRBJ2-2	CASSFPNNRDRGNTGELFF	TGTGCCAGCAGTTTCCCCAACAACCGGGACAGGGGAAACACCGGGGAGCTGTTTTTT
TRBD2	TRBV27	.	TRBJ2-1	CASSWLTSTDEQFF	TGTGCCAGCAGTTGGCTGACTAGCACCGATGAGCAGTTCTTC
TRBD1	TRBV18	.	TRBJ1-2	CASSATRDSDYGYTF	TGTGCCAGCTCAGCCACAAGGGACAGCGACTATGGCTACACCTTC
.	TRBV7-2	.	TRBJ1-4	CASSLVISAGDEKLFF	TGTGCCAGCAGCTTAGTAATCAGCGCCGGGGATGAAAAACTGTTTTTT